A selection of T cell receptor beta chains follows, all from one sample in a study of T-cell reconstitution after alpha-beta-depleted transplantation in children. TCRdb ran MiXCR on the PCR reads and lists one entry per CDR3 protein. The sample lists about 610,000 distinct CDR3 sequences; under 12% were seen once. Sample: PBMCs from the stem cell graft donor, taken from the stem cell graft. These receptor sequences come from a human donor who donated a stem cell graft to a child with acute myeloid leukemia. CDR3s include the opening cysteine and the closing phenylalanine or tryptophan. Each record gives: clone size, J gene, CDR3 length, D gene, V gene, CDR3 protein, CDR3 DNA. The D gene is left open where the match is weak. Some rows have no size entry. The others give once, few or many, or a class for an expanded clone.

.	TRBJ2-3	13	.	TRBV3-1	CASMVFGTDTQYF	TGTGCCAGCATGGTGTTTGGCACAGATACGCAGTATTTT
few	TRBJ2-7	16	TRBD1	TRBV25-1	CASSQPGQASSYEQYF	TGTGCCAGCAGTCAACCGGGACAGGCTTCCTCCTACGAGCAGTACTTC
.	TRBJ1-2	13	.	TRBV20-1	CSAPKGTNYGYTF	TGCAGTGCTCCTAAGGGTACTAACTATGGCTACACCTTC
few	TRBJ1-1	13	.	TRBV29-1	CSVEVQGRTEAFF	TGCAGCGTTGAAGTTCAGGGGAGGACTGAAGCTTTCTTT
once	TRBJ2-4	16	.	TRBV28	CASSFLAPGDRNIQYF	TGTGCCAGCAGTTTTTTGGCCCCGGGAGATCGGAACATTCAGTACTTC
.	TRBJ2-1	14	TRBD2	TRBV5-1	CASSLELAANEQFF	TGCGCCAGCAGCTTGGAACTAGCGGCCAATGAGCAGTTCTTC
.	TRBJ2-5	14	.	TRBV6-2/TRBV6-3	CASSSQGSAETQYF	TGTGCCAGCAGTTCGCAGGGGTCGGCAGAGACCCAGTACTTC
many	TRBJ2-5	12	.	TRBV13	CASTVFGETQYF	TGTGCCAGCACGGTATTTGGGGAGACCCAGTACTTC
few	TRBJ2-5	15	TRBD2	TRBV20-1	CSALISGRAPETQYF	TGCAGTGCCCTCATCTCCGGGAGGGCCCCAGAGACCCAGTACTTC
many	TRBJ2-7	12	.	TRBV12-3/TRBV12-4	CASSEGLGEQYF	TGTGCCAGCAGTGAGGGGCTGGGCGAGCAGTACTTC
many	TRBJ1-5	14	.	TRBV20-1	CSAWTAGGNQPQHF	TGCAGTGCATGGACAGCGGGCGGCAATCAGCCCCAGCATTTT
many	TRBJ2-5	18	.	TRBV21-1	CASSKTSMGDRDQETQYF	TGTGCCAGCAGCAAAACCTCCATGGGGGACAGGGACCAAGAGACCCAGTACTTC
many	TRBJ2-7	14	TRBD1	TRBV12-3/TRBV12-4	CASGDRTGWYEQYF	TGTGCCAGCGGAGACCGGACAGGGTGGTACGAGCAGTACTTC
.	TRBJ1-5	14	TRBD1	TRBV20-1	CSARADRESQPQHF	TGCAGTGCTAGAGCCGACAGGGAAAGTCAGCCCCAGCATTTT
many	TRBJ1-4	16	.	TRBV6-1	CASSEREGTTNEKLFF	TGTGCCAGCAGTGAAAGGGAGGGGACAACTAATGAAAAACTGTTTTTT
few	TRBJ2-7	15	.	TRBV28	CASSSQGPNSYEQYF	TGTGCCAGCAGTTCTCAGGGCCCGAACTCCTACGAGCAGTACTTC